The 6 T cell receptor beta chains below were found in one sample sequenced in a study of OX40 agonist ivuxolimab in advanced cancers. The assay was immunoSEQ multiplex PCR, and TCRdb's table has in-frame clones only and misses some. The repertoire includes almost 35,000 clones, 81% of them detected once, and about 1.3% sits in the top ten. Sample: CD4+ or CD8+ T cells sorted from blood, taken in a trial of the OX40 agonist ivuxolimab. The receptors were sampled from an adult with an advanced solid tumor such as melanoma, head and neck, liver or kidney cancer.

The J gene is TRBJ1-6, the V gene TRBV15; D perhaps matches TRBD1 (5 bases). Germline-derived CDR1 and CDR2 are LNHNV and YYDKDF (reference sequence). The CDR3 is made up of 17 amino acids. The V end was cut by 1 base, the J end by 0 bases, with 10 bases between. CDR3 sequence (DNA): TGTGCCACCAGCAGAGGAGGGGCATTCTCCTATAATTCACCCCTCCACTTT. Amino acid sequence: CATSRGGAFSYNSPLHF.

The chain recombines TRBV11-2 with TRBJ1-1; D remains unclear. Germline V CDR1 and CDR2: SGHAT, FQNNGV. CDR3 length: 13 amino acids. V dropped 3 bases and J dropped 1 base, with 6 bases sitting between them. Here the CDR3 reads CASSFGKNTEAFF. CDR3 sequence (DNA): TGTGCCAGCAGCTTCGGGAAGAACACTGAAGCTTTCTTT.

V and J are TRBV2 and TRBJ2-1; 11 nucleotides align to TRBD2. With 2 bases clipped from V and 9 bases from J, the junction kept 6 bases outside the gene matches. CDR1 is SNHLY, CDR2 FYNNEI, per germline. The CDR3 sequence is 15 residues long. Here the CDR3 DNA reads TGTGCCAGCAGTGAACGTAGCGGGGGGGCGGGTGAGCAGTTCTTC. Amino acids: CASSERSGGAGEQFF.

The chain combines TRBV4-1 with TRBJ1-3, with D possibly matching TRBD1 (5 bases). Germline V lookup: CDR1 MGHRA, CDR2 YSYEKL. This CDR3 is built from 16 residues. Trimming left V 0 bases short and J 0 bases short, with 9 bases between. For the CDR3, the DNA is TGCGCCAGCAGCCAAGAGCACAGGAGCTCTGGAAACACCATATATTTT. This sequence encodes CASSQEHRSSGNTIYF.

The J gene is TRBJ1-6, the V gene TRBV30, with 7 bases fitting TRBD1. The J segment lost 0 bases and the V segment lost 2 bases, leaving 1 base of the junction unmatched. The CDR3 contains 15 residues. CDR1 is GTSNPN, CDR2 SVGIG, per germline (reference sequence). In DNA, the CDR3 is TGTGCCTGGAGTCGACAGGGCTCCTATAATTCACCCCTCCACTTT. This gives the protein CAWSRQGSYNSPLHF.

The V and J genes are TRBV6-5 and TRBJ2-7; TRBD1 might be the D (5 bases). The germline V and J ends were trimmed by 3 bases and 4 bases, with 10 bases remaining between them. The CDR3 loop spans 13 amino acids. From germline, CDR1 is MNHEY and CDR2 SVGAGI. For the CDR3, the DNA is TGTGCCAGCAGTTATTGGCAGGGTTACGAGCAGTACTTC. Amino acids: CASSYWQGYEQYF.